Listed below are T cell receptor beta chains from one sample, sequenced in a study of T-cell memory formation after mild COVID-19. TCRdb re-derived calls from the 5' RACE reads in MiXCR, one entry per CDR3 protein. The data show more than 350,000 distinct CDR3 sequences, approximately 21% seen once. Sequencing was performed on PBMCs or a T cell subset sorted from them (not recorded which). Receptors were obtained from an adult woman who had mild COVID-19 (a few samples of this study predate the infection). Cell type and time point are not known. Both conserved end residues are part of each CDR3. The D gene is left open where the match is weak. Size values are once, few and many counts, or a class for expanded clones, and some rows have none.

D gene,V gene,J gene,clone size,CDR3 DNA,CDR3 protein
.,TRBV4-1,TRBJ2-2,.,TGCGCCAGCAGCCACAGACCGATGAACACCGGGGAGCTGTTTTTT,CASSHRPMNTGELFF
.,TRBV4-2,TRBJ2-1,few,TGTGCCAGCAGCCCGACAGGTGGAAGTGAGCAGTTCTTC,CASSPTGGSEQFF
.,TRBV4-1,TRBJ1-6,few,TGCGCCAGCAGCCCTGGACACCCGGACGATTCACCCCTCCACTTT,CASSPGHPDDSPLHF
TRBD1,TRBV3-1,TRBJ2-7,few,TGTGCCAGCAGCCAAGGCTCCGGGACAGGGGACTACGAGCAGTACTTC,CASSQGSGTGDYEQYF
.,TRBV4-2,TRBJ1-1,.,TGTGCCAGCAGCCAAGAGGCTGAGGGCACTGAAGCTTTCTTT,CASSQEAEGTEAFF
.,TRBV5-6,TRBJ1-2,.,TGTGCCAGCAGCTTGAAGGGGGAAACAGGCTATGGCTACACCTTC,CASSLKGETGYGYTF
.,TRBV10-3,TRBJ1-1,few,TGTGCCATCAGTGAGCCCCGCCGGGACATGAACACTGAAGCTTTCTTT,CAISEPRRDMNTEAFF
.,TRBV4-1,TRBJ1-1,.,TGCGCCAGCAGCCAAACCCAGACGAACACTGAAGCTTTCTTT,CASSQTQTNTEAFF
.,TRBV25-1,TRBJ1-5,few,TGTGCCAGCAGTGAGTATAGGGACAGCAATCAGCCCCAGCATTTT,CASSEYRDSNQPQHF
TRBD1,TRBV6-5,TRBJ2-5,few,TGTGCCAGCAGTGGGACAGGGCCCCAAGAGACCCAGTACTTC,CASSGTGPQETQYF
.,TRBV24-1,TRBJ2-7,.,TGTGCCACCTTGACTATCTCCTACGAGCAGTACTTC,CATLTISYEQYF
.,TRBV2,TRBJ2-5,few,TGTGCCAGGTCCGGAGGGACCTTCCAAGAGACCCAGTACTTC,CARSGGTFQETQYF
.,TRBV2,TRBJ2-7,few,TGTGCCAGCTGGGGACAAGATAAACCCTACGAGCAGTACTTC,CASWGQDKPYEQYF
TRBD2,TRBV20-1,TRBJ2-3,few,TGCAGTGCTCTTGTTGGAACTAGCGGCCCCACAGATACGCAGTATTTT,CSALVGTSGPTDTQYF
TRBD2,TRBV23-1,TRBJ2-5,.,TGCGCCAGCAGTCACCGGACTAGCGGACAAGAGACCCAGTACTTC,CASSHRTSGQETQYF
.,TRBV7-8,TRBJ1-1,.,TGTGCCAGCAGCCCCTGGTTGACTGAAGCTTTCTTT,CASSPWLTEAFF
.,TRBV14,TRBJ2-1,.,TGTGCCAGCAGCCAAGCCCCCCCTCAGTATGAGCAGTTCTTC,CASSQAPPQYEQFF
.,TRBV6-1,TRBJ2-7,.,TGTGCCAGCACCAGACTAGATCCCCCCTACGAGCAGTACTTC,CASTRLDPPYEQYF
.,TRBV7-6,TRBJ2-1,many,TGTGCCAGCAGCCTAGGCAGGGGCGATTGGAACAATGAGCAGTTCTTC,CASSLGRGDWNNEQFF
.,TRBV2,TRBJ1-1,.,TGTGCCAGCAGTCAGGGACTGCAGAACACTGAAGCTTTCTTT,CASSQGLQNTEAFF
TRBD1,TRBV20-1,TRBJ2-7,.,TGCAGTGCTAGAGATGGGACAGGGGACGAGCAGTACTTC,CSARDGTGDEQYF
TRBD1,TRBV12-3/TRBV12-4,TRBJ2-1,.,TGTGCCAGCACGCGGACAGGGGGCTACAATGAGCAGTTCTTC,CASTRTGGYNEQFF
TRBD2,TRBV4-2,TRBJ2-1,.,TGTGCCAGCAGCCAAGTCGCCCTAGCGGGCTCCAATGAGCAGTTCTTC,CASSQVALAGSNEQFF
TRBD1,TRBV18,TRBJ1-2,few,TGTGCCAGCTCACCCCGCTCCGGGACAGAGCCCTTTTTTTATGGCTACACCTTC,CASSPRSGTEPFFYGYTF
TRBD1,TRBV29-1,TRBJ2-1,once,TGCAGCGTAACCGGGACAGGGCTTTTGAATGAGCAGTTCTTC,CSVTGTGLLNEQFF
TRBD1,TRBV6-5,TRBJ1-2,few,TGTGCCAGCAGTTACGGGACAGGGGCGTCTTATGGCTACACCTTC,CASSYGTGASYGYTF
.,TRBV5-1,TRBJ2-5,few,TGCGCCAGCAGCTCAGACTGGGTCGGGACCCAGTACTTC,CASSSDWVGTQYF
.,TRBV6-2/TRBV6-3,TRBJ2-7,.,TGTGCCAGCAGTTCCAGGGGTCCCACCTACGAGCAGTACTTC,CASSSRGPTYEQYF
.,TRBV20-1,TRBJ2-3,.,TGCAGTGCTAGAGCGGGGGTAGGCACAGATACGCAGTATTTT,CSARAGVGTDTQYF
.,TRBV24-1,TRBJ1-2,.,TGTGCCACCAGTGATTTCAGAGCATATGGCTACACCTTC,CATSDFRAYGYTF
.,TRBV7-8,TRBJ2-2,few,TGTGCCAGCAGCTTGCAGAGAAACACCGGGGAGCTGTTTTTT,CASSLQRNTGELFF
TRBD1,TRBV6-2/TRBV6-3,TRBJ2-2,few,TGTGCCAGCAGCAACAGGGGGCGGACCGGGGAGCTGTTTTTT,CASSNRGRTGELFF
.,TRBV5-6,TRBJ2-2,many,TGTGCCAGCAGCATAGGACATTCGAACACCGGGGAGCTGTTTTTT,CASSIGHSNTGELFF
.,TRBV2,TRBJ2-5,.,TGTGCCAGCAGGGCCCCAGAGACCCAGTACTTC,CASRAPETQYF
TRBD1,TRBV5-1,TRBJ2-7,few,TGCGCCAGCAGCACCCGGACAGGAGCACCCTACGAGCAGTACTTC,CASSTRTGAPYEQYF
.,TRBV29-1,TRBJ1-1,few,TGCAGCGTTAAATTGGGGGCCACGAACACTGAAGCTTTCTTT,CSVKLGATNTEAFF
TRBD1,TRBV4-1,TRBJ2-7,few,TGCGCCAGCAGCCAAGCCCGGACAGGCTCCTACGAGCAGTACTTC,CASSQARTGSYEQYF
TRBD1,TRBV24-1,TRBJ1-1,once,TGTGCCACCAGTGATTCCGGAGGACAGGGGGCGTCTTGGACTGAAGCTTTCTTT,CATSDSGGQGASWTEAFF
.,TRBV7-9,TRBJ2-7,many,TGTGCCAGCAGCTTACGGGCGGGGAAGAGCTCCTACGAGCAGTACTTC,CASSLRAGKSSYEQYF
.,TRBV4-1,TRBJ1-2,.,TGCGCCAGCAGCCACATCATAGGCGACGAGGGCTACACCTTC,CASSHIIGDEGYTF
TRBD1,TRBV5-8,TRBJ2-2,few,TGTGCCAGCAGCCGCCGGGACAGGGGGAACACCGGGGAGCTGTTTTTT,CASSRRDRGNTGELFF
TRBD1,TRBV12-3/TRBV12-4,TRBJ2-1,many,TGTGCCAGCAGTTTGACAGGGGAATTGGGGAATGAGCAGTTCTTC,CASSLTGELGNEQFF
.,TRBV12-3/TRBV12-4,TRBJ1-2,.,TGTGCCAGCAGTCCCGGGAAGCTCTGGGGCTACACCTTC,CASSPGKLWGYTF
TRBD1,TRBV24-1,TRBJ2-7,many,TGTGCCACCAGTGATCCGGACAGGAACGAGCAGTACTTC,CATSDPDRNEQYF
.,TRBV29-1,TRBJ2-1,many,TGCAGCGTTGATGATGCGCAGAAAGGGGCCTACAATGAGCAGTTCTTC,CSVDDAQKGAYNEQFF
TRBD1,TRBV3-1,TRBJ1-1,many,TGTGCCAGCAGCCCACGACAGGGGGCACGCATGAACACTGAAGCTTTCTTT,CASSPRQGARMNTEAFF
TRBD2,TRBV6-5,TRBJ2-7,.,TGTGCCAGCAGTTACGGGACTAGCGTAGTCTACGAGCAGTACTTC,CASSYGTSVVYEQYF
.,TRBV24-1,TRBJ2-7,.,TGTGCCACCAGTGATTTCACCTACCACGGTTCCAAGCACGAGCAGTACTTC,CATSDFTYHGSKHEQYF
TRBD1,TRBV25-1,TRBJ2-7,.,TGTGCCAGCAGTGAGACAGGGGTGGAGTACGAGCAGTACTTC,CASSETGVEYEQYF
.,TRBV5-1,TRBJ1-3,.,TGCGCCAGCAGCTTGGCCATGGGGGCTGGAAACACCATATATTTT,CASSLAMGAGNTIYF